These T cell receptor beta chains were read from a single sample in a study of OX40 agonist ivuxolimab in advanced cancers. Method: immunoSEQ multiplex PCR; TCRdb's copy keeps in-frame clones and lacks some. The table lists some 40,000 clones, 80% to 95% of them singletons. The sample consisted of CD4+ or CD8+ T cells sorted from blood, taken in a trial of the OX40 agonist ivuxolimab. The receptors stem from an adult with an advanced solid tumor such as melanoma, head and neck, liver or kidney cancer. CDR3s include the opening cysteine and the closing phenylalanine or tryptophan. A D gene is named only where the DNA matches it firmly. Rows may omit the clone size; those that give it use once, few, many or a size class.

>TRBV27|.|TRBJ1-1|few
TGTGCCAGCAGCCGCACGGCTGGGGCGAACACTGAAGCTTTCTTT
CASSRTAGANTEAFF
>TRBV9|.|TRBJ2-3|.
TGTGCCAGCAGCGCTTCCGGAAGCACAGATACGCAGTATTTT
CASSASGSTDTQYF
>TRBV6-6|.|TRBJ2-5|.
TGTGCCAGCAGTTATGTCCCGAAAGGATCATCAGAGACCCAGTACTTC
CASSYVPKGSSETQYF
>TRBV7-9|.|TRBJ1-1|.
TGTGCCAGCAGCTTAACCGGGACCCAAGCTTTCTTT
CASSLTGTQAFF
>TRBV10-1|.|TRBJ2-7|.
TGCGCCAGCAGCGAACAGGGTTACGAGCAGTACTTC
CASSEQGYEQYF
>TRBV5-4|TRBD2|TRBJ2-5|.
TGTGCCAGCAGCCCAGGGAGGGCCCCGTACCAAGAGACCCAGTACTTC
CASSPGRAPYQETQYF
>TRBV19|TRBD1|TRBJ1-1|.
TGTGCCAACCTGGACAGGGGGGTTGGTTTTGAAGCTTTCTTT
CANLDRGVGFEAFF
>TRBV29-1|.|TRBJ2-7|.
TGCAGCGTCCGCAGGGATGGCTACGAGCAGTACTTC
CSVRRDGYEQYF
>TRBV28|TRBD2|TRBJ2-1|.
TGTGCCAGCAGGACCGGGACTAGCGGGAGTCGGGTCGATGAGCAGTTCTTC
CASRTGTSGSRVDEQFF
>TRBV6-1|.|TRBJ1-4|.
TGTGCCAGCAGCCATGAAAAACTGTTTTTT
CASSHEKLFF
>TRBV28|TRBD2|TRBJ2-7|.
TGTGCCAGCAGTTCTAACCTAGCGGGAGAAGCCTACGAGCAGTACTTC
CASSSNLAGEAYEQYF
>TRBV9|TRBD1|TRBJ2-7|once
TGTGCCAGCAGCGTAGAGGGGGCTGCCGACGAGCAGTACTTC
CASSVEGAADEQYF
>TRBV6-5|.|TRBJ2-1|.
TGTGCCAGCAGTTACTCGAACTCTAATGAGCAGTTCTTC
CASSYSNSNEQFF
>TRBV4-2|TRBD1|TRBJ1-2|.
TGTGCCAGCAGCCAAGAAATCCGGACAGGGGCCTATGGCTACACCTTC
CASSQEIRTGAYGYTF
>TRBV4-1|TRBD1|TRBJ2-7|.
TGCGCCAGCAGCCAAGAGGACAGGGGTTTTTACGAGCAGTACTTC
CASSQEDRGFYEQYF
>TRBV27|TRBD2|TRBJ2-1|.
TGTGCCAGCAGTATCACTAGCGGGAGGTACAATGAGCAGTTCTTC
CASSITSGRYNEQFF
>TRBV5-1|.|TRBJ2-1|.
TGCGCCAGCAGTCGCATCTTAGCCGCCAGCTCCTACAATGAGCAGTTCTTC
CASSRILAASSYNEQFF
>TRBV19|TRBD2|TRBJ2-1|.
TGTGCCAGTAGTCCCGGACTAGCGGGTGAGCAGTTCTTC
CASSPGLAGEQFF
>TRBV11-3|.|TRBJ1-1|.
TGTGCCAGCAGCCTAGGCATGGGTCAGGGTAACACTGAAGCTTTCTTT
CASSLGMGQGNTEAFF
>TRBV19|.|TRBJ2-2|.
TGTGCCAGTAGCTGGGACAAGAACACCGGGGAGCTGTTTTTT
CASSWDKNTGELFF
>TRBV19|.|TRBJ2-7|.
TGTGCCAGTAGTATAGCTTTCAGGGAATCCTACGAGCAGTACTTC
CASSIAFRESYEQYF
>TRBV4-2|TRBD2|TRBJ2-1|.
TGTGCCAGCAGCCCTGGGACTATTAACAATGAGCAGTTCTTC
CASSPGTINNEQFF
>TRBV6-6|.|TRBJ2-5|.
TGTGCCTGCAGTGGACAAGAGACCCAGTACTTC
CACSGQETQYF
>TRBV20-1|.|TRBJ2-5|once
TGCAGTGCTAGAGAAGGGGAGACCCAGTACTTC
CSAREGETQYF
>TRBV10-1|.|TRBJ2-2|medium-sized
TGCGCCAGCAGTGAATCGGGCAGGGTGACCGGGGAGCTGTTTTTT
CASSESGRVTGELFF
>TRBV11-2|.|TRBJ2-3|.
TGTGCCAGCAGGAAACAGGTCTCTAGCACAGATACGCAGTATTTT
CASRKQVSSTDTQYF
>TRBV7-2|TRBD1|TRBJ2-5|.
TGTGCCAGCAGCTTCCTGGGGGGACAGGGTTTTGAGACCCAGTACTTC
CASSFLGGQGFETQYF
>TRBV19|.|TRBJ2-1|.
TGTGCCAGTAGTATAGCGACGGATGAGCAGTTCTTC
CASSIATDEQFF
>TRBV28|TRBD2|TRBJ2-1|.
TGTGCCAGCAGTTTACTAGCGGACAATGAGCAGTTCTTC
CASSLLADNEQFF
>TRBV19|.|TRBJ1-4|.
TGTGCCAGTAGGGTAGGGGGGCTTAAGGAAAAACTGTTTTTT
CASRVGGLKEKLFF
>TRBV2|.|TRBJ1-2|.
TGTGCCAGCAGTGAATGGGGGGCGAGCTATGGCTACACCTTC
CASSEWGASYGYTF
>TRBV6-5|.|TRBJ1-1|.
TGTGCCAGCCGGCAGGGGAACACTGAAGCTTTCTTT
CASRQGNTEAFF
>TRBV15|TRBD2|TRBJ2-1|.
TGTGCCACCAGCGGGGGACTAGCGGACAATGAGCAGTTCTTC
CATSGGLADNEQFF
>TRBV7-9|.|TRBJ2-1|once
TGTGCCAGCAGCCGGGGTCGGACCCTGGGCGAGCAGTTCTTC
CASSRGRTLGEQFF
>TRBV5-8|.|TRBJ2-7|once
TGTGCCAGCAGCATCCCGGCCTACGAGCAGTACTTC
CASSIPAYEQYF
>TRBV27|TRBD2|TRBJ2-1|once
TGTGCCAGCAGTCCGGGAGTGCTAGCGGGTCGAGATGAGCAGTTCTTC
CASSPGVLAGRDEQFF
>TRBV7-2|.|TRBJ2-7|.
TGTGCCAGCAGCTTACCGGGACGGACTCCTTTCGAGCAGTACTTC
CASSLPGRTPFEQYF
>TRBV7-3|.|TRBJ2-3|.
TGTGCCAGCAGCCGAGGGGACACAGATACGCAGTATTTT
CASSRGDTDTQYF
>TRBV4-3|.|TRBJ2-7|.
TGCGCCAGCAGCCAAGATAGGGACCTCTACTACGAGCAGTACTTC
CASSQDRDLYYEQYF
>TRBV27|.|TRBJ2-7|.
TGTGCCAGCAGTTTAGCGGCAGGGAGCTTATACGAGCAGTACTTC
CASSLAAGSLYEQYF
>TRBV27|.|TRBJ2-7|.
TGTGCCAGCGGTGCGGGGCGCGAGCAGTACTTC
CASGAGREQYF
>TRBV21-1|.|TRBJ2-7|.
TGTGCCAGCAGCACAGGGACCAAACATTCCTACGAGCAGTACTTC
CASSTGTKHSYEQYF
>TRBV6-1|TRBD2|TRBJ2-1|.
TGTGCCAGCAACGAGCGGGAGGTGAATGAGCAGTTCTTC
CASNEREVNEQFF
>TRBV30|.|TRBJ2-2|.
TGTGCCTGGTTGCGAGTCCTGGCGGGACCCCGAACCGGGGAGCTGTTTTTT
CAWLRVLAGPRTGELFF
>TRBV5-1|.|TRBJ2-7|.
TGCGCCAGCAGCCCCGGACGCTCCTACGAGCAGTACTTC
CASSPGRSYEQYF
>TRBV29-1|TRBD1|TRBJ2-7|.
TGCAGCGTCCCCGGGACAGGGGTCTCCTACGAGCAGTACTTC
CSVPGTGVSYEQYF
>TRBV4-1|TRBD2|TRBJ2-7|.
TGCGCCAGCAGCCAAGGCACTAGCGGGTCTTCCTACGAGCAGTACTTC
CASSQGTSGSSYEQYF